Following are 9 T cell receptor beta chains from one sample sequenced in a study of shared clonotypes between healthy human individuals. Here immunoSEQ multiplex PCR was the method, and the copy in TCRdb shows in-frame clones only, minus some. Among 2 million to 2.5 million clones, approximately 94% were seen once, and the ten largest hold roughly 0.13%. Sequences were obtained from naive CD4+ T cells sorted from blood. Subset of the sample: CD45RA+ positively selected. The receptors derive from a man younger than 35 in good health.

This rearrangement joins TRBV29-1 to TRBJ1-1; D is undetermined. The V gene lost 3 bases and the J gene lost 5 bases, with 16 bases spanning the gap. The CDR3 spans 14 residues. Germline V gene data show CDR1 as SQVTM and CDR2 as ANQGSEA. CDR3 amino acids: CSVEEGGMWTEAFF. The CDR3 DNA sequence: TGCAGCGTTGAGGAGGGAGGGATGTGGACTGAAGCTTTCTTT.

This CDR3 is CASSRDVYSNQPQHF. As DNA, the CDR3 is TGTGCCAGCAGTCGGGACGTATATAGCAATCAGCCCCAGCATTTT. The V gene is TRBV28, the J gene TRBJ1-5; tentative D call: TRBD1 (5 bases). V dropped 5 bases and J dropped 0 bases, with 11 bases sitting between them. Germline CDR1 reads MDHEN; CDR2 reads SYDVKM. The CDR3 extends over 15 amino acids.

Of note for this clone: The DNA is left out, because the CDR3 cannot be placed on it with certainty; the CDR3 is given as TCRdb lists it. This chain uses TRBV11-3 with TRBJ2-3. CDR1 and CDR2 from the germline V gene are SGHNT and YENEEA. Ends included, the CDR3 has 17 residues. The CDR3 protein is CASSLGFFGPGTDTQYF.

This clone was seen once. V is TRBV30 and J is TRBJ2-6, with 7 bases matching TRBD1. The CDR3 contains 18 residues. Trimming took 1 base from V and 5 from J; bases not matched to a gene: 14. Germline CDR1 and CDR2: GTSNPN and SVGIG (reference sequence). CDR3 nucleotide sequence: TGTGCCTGGAGTGGGACAGGAGGTGGGCGGATAAGGGCCAACGTCCTGACTTTC. It codes for CAWSGTGGGRIRANVLTF.

The CDR3 here is CASSLGGADTDTQYF. In nucleotides, the CDR3 is TGCGCCAGCAGCTTGGGCGGGGCCGACACAGATACGCAGTATTTT. This sequence joins TRBV5-1 and TRBJ2-3, with D possibly being TRBD2 (6 bases). V lost 0 bases and J 2 bases, leaving 10 bases between the germline ends. This CDR3 is 15 amino acids long. Germline CDR1 is SGHRS and CDR2 is YFSETQ.

With regard to this clone: This specimen includes other DNA sequences encoding the same CDR3. V is TRBV6-1 and J is TRBJ1-1; TRBD1 is a possible D gene (6 bases). The V and J ends lost 8 bases and 3 bases respectively, with 13 bases between them. The V gene's germline CDR1 is MNHNS and CDR2 SASEGT. CDR3 length equals 13 residues. CDR3 in DNA: TGTGCCAGCTCCCGAAAGGGGGACACTGAAGCTTTCTTT. Translated, it gives CASSRKGDTEAFF.

The chain is built from TRBV19 and TRBJ2-5; D not resolved. Germline lookup yields CDR1 LNHDA and CDR2 SQIVND (reference sequence). This CDR3 is built from 13 residues. V shed 7 bases and J shed 0 bases, with 9 bases lying between them. CDR3 region: CASTPRNQETQYF. In DNA, the CDR3 is TGTGCCAGTACCCCTAGGAACCAAGAGACCCAGTACTTC.

The chain has TRBV19 and TRBJ2-7, with 11 bases matching TRBD2. Looked up from germline, CDR1 is LNHDA and CDR2 is SQIVND (reference sequence). The CDR3 covers 14 residues. V trimming: 9 bases; J trimming: 5 bases; junction bases outside the gene matches: 9. In DNA, the CDR3 is TGTGCCAGCGCAACTAGCGGGAGAGTCGACGAGCAGTACTTC. Amino acid sequence: CASATSGRVDEQYF.

This clone was detected only a few times. The rearrangement joins TRBV5-1 to TRBJ2-7; 11 bases are a match to TRBD2. The CDR3 consists of 16 residues. Germline V gene sequence: CDR1 SGHRS, CDR2 YFSETQ. V shed 3 bases and J 0 bases; nucleotides not matched to a gene: 5. CDR3 residues: CASSSNLAGGSYEQYF. The CDR3 DNA reads as TGCGCCAGCAGCTCTAACCTAGCGGGGGGCTCCTACGAGCAGTACTTC.